This T cell receptor (beta chain) was identified during a study of T cells in Graves' hyperthyroidism and ophthalmopathy. This clonotype came up many times. Its antigen is not identified. Recently diagnosed hyperthyroidism of less than 2 months' duration affected patients aged 18 to 65. From RNA transcripts, TCR beta CDR3 regions were amplified. HTBI primers drove first-round RT-PCR of the TCR CDR3. TCRdb itself ran the multiplex PCR reads through MiXCR, one entry per CDR3 protein. The table shows roughly 700,000 distinct CDR3 sequences, with approximately 15% occurring only once. There are 18 residues in the CDR3. The germline gives CDR1 SNHLY, CDR2 FYNNEI. Trimming took off 2 bases at V and 4 bases at J, with 21 bases between the two ends. Findings and limits, study-wide: Patients with ophthalmopathy were separated from those with stable hyperthyroidism by a 13 V-J model. Clonotypes that were expanded in thyroid above 0.001 mostly appeared in blood too. Ophthalmopathy was model-predicted a median about six months pre-onset.

The origin of this receptor is a woman in her late teens or twenties with Graves' hyperthyroidism. The specimen was blood. J is TRBJ1-5 and V is TRBV2; D perhaps matches TRBD1 (5 bases). CDR3 DNA sequence: TGTGCCAGCAGTGAAAGGGACTGGTCCCCCGGGGTTAATCAGCCCCAGCATTTT. Translated, it gives CASSERDWSPGVNQPQHF.